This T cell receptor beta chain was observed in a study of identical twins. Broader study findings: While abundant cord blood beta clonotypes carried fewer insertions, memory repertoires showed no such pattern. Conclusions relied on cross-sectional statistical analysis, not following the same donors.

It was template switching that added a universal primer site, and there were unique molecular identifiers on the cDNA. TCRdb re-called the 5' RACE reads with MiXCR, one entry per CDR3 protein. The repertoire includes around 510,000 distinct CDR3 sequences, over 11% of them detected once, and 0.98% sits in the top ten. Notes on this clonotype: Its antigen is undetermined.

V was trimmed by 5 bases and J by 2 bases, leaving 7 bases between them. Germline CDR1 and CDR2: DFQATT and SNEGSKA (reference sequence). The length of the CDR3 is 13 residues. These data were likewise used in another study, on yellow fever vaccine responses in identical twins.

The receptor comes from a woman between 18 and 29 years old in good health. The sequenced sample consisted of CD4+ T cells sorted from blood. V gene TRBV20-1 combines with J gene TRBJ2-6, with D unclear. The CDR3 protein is CSAEPPGANVLTF. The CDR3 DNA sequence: TGCAGTGCTGAGCCTCCTGGGGCCAACGTCCTGACTTTC.